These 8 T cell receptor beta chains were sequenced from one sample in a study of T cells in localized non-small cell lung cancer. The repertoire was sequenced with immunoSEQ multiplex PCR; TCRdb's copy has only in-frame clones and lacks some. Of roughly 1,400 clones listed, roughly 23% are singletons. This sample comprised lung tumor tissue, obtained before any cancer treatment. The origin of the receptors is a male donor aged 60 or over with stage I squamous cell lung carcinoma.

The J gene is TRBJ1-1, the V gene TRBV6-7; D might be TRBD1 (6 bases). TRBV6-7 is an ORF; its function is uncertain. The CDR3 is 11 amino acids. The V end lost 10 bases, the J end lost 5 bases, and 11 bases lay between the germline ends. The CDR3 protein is CATLQGTEAFF. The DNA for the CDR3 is TGTGCCACCCTTCAGGGGACTGAAGCTTTCTTT.

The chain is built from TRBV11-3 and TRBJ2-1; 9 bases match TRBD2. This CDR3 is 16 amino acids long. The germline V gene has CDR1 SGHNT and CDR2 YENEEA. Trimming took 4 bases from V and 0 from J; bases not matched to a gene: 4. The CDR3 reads CASSSPSGASYNEQFF. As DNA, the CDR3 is TGTGCCAGCAGCTCCCCTAGCGGGGCCTCCTACAATGAGCAGTTCTTC.

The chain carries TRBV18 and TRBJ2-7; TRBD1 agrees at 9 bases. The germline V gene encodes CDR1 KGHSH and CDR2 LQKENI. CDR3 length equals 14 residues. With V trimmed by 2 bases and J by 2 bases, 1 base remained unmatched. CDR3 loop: CASSPGQGTYEQYV. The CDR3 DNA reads TGTGCCAGCTCACCAGGACAGGGGACCTACGAGCAGTACGTC.

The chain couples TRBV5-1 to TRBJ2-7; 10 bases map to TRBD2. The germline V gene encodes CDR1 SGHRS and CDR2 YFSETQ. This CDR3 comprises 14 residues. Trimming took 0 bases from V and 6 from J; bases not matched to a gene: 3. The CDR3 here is CASSLEIAGGEQYF. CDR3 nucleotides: TGCGCCAGCAGCTTGGAGATAGCGGGAGGCGAGCAGTACTTC.

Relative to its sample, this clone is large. The CDR3 protein is CASSELRNGNTEAFF. Here the CDR3 DNA reads TGTGCCAGCAGTGAGCTCAGGAACGGGAACACTGAAGCTTTCTTT. J is TRBJ1-1 and V is TRBV9, with no clear D. Per germline, CDR1 SGDLS and CDR2 YYNGEE. The CDR3 is 15 amino acids. Trimming shortened V by 5 bases and J by 1 base, and 15 bases separated the two germline ends.

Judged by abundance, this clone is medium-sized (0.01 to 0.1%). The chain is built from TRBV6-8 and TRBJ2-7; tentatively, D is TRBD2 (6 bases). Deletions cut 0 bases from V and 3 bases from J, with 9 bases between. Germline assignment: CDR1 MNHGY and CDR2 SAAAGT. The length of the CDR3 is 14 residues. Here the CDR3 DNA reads TGTGCCAGCAGTTACTCGGGACTCTACTACGAGCAGTACTTC. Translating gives CASSYSGLYYEQYF.

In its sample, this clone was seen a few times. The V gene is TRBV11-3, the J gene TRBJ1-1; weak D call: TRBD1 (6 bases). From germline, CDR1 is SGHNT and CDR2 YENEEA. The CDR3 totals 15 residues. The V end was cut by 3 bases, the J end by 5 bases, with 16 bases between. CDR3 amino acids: CASSLEGGGGTEAFF. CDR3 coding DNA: TGTGCCAGCAGCTTGGAGGGAGGGGGAGGTACTGAAGCTTTCTTT. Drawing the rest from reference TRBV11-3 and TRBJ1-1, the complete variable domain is EAGVVQSPRYKIIEKKQPVAFWCNPISGHNTLYWYLQNLGQGPELLIRYENEEAVDDSQLPKDRFSAERLKGVDSTLKIQPAELGDSAVYLCASSLEGGGGTEAFFGQGTRLTVV.

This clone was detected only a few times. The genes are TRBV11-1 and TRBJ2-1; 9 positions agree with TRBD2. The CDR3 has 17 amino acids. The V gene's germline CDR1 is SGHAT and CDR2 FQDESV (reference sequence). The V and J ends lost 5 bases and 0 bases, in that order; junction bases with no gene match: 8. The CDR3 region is CASSPPGAGGSYNEQFF. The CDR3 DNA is TGTGCCAGCAGCCCGCCGGGAGCGGGAGGCTCCTACAATGAGCAGTTCTTC.